This entry features one T cell receptor beta chain sequence. The data are from a study of T cell changes during pregnancy in multiple sclerosis. Assay used: immunoSEQ multiplex PCR; TCRdb lists only in-frame clones, some missing. The repertoire holds 55,000 to 70,000 clones, with 90% as singletons. This clonotype was sampled from a female donor in good health, enrolled as a control in a pregnancy study. The material sequenced was peripheral blood, taken in the first trimester of pregnancy.

CDR3 sequence reads: CASSRATEESETQYF. The CDR3 DNA sequence: TGCGCCAGCAGCCGAGCGACCGAGGAGAGTGAGACCCAGTACTTC. The chain joins TRBV5-1 to TRBJ2-5; D uncertain. This CDR3 has 15 amino acids. The V and J ends lost 4 bases and 5 bases respectively, with 18 bases between them. CDR1 is SGHRS and CDR2 is YFSETQ in the germline V gene.